This T cell receptor beta chain comes out of a study of blood T cells in healthy people across ages. Across the whole study: Researchers report that template switching captured about one barcoded beta molecule per two T cells.

This clonotype was counted between two and nine times. Its antigen is still unknown. Germline V gives CDR1 DFQATT, CDR2 SNEGSKA (reference sequence). There are 15 residues in the CDR3. The V and J ends lost 0 bases and 4 bases respectively, with 13 bases between them. Findings and caveats of the study: Donors of long life had a larger count of naive CD4+ cells and greater diversity than aged donors.

Through a sample-barcoded 5' primer and a J-beta primer mix, a second PCR was run for roughly 7 to 12 cycles. One entry per CDR3 protein results from TCRdb running MiXCR on the 5' RACE reads. This table has around 1.7 million distinct CDR3 sequences, 28% appearing once. The sequence was collected from a woman under 40 in good health. J is TRBJ2-1 and V is TRBV20-1; D is perhaps TRBD1 (6 bases). Sequenced sample: blood. This CDR3 is CSARDPRGVYNEQFF. The CDR3, as DNA: TGCAGTGCTAGAGATCCCAGGGGCGTGTACAATGAGCAGTTCTTC.